What follows are 18 T cell receptor beta chains derived from one specimen sequenced in a study of shared clonotypes between healthy human individuals. Clones were read by immunoSEQ multiplex PCR, and TCRdb kept only the in-frame ones, dropping some. The data hold approximately 940,000 clones, with 76% observed a single time. Material: memory CD4+ T cells sorted from blood. Subset here: CD45RA-negative fraction. These TCRs come from a young man in good health.

The chain couples TRBV27 to TRBJ2-3, with a tentative D call TRBD2 (5 bases). CDR3 length equals 15 residues. The V end lost 3 bases, the J end lost 2 bases, and 12 bases lay between the germline ends. Per the germline V gene, CDR1 is MNHEY and CDR2 is SMNVEV (reference sequence). CDR3 residues: CASSFGRQDTDTQYF. Written as DNA, the CDR3 is TGTGCCAGCAGTTTTGGGAGACAAGACACAGATACGCAGTATTTT.

This rearrangement joins TRBV29-1 to TRBJ2-1; D not resolved. The CDR3 spans 13 residues. Trimming stripped 7 bases from V and 7 bases from J, with 17 bases between. Germline values: CDR1 SQVTM, CDR2 ANQGSEA. CDR3 bases: TGCAGCGGGACGAGAGGCGATTTTAATGAGCAGTTCTTC. This gives the protein CSGTRGDFNEQFF.

The rearrangement joins TRBV18 to TRBJ2-5, with 7 bases lining up with TRBD2. Germline assignment: CDR1 KGHSH and CDR2 LQKENI. The CDR3 has 16 residues. V lost 2 bases, J lost 2 bases, and 8 bases stayed unmatched. The DNA of the CDR3 is TGTGCCAGCTCACCATATTCTGCTAGCGGACAAGAGACCCAGTACTTC. Its translation: CASSPYSASGQETQYF.

The V call is TRBV2, the J call TRBJ1-6; 8 nucleotides line up with TRBD1. The CDR3 sequence is 14 residues long. Germline V gene lookup returns CDR1 SNHLY and CDR2 FYNNEI. Losses at the gene ends were 7 bases for V and 7 bases for J; bases not matched to a gene: 6. CDR3 bases: TGTGCCAGCAAATCAGGGGGCATAAATTCACCCCTCCACTTT. This codes for CASKSGGINSPLHF.

Concerning this clone: Different DNA sequences within this sample yield the same CDR3. The chain has TRBV20-1 and TRBJ2-7; D gene ambiguous. The CDR3 consists of 11 residues. V lost 0 bases and J lost 4, with 4 bases in between. CDR1 is DFQATT and CDR2 is SNEGSKA in the germline V gene (reference sequence). For the CDR3, the DNA is TGCAGTGCTAGAGATTTGTACGAGCAGTACTTC. Translation gives CSARDLYEQYF.

This clone was seen a few times. This chain links TRBV6-5 with TRBJ1-3; perhaps TRBD1 as D (6 bases). The V and J ends lost 7 bases and 4 bases respectively, with 14 bases between them. The germline CDR1 and CDR2 sequences are MNHEY and SVGAGI. CDR3 size: 14 residues. The CDR3 DNA sequence: TGTGCCAGCACCCGAACAGGGTCCGGAAACACCATATATTTT. This translates into CASTRTGSGNTIYF.

The chain uses TRBV30 and TRBJ1-5; possible D gene TRBD1, 6 bases. The CDR3 has 14 amino acids. Trimming took 3 bases from V and 4 from J, leaving 13 bases between them. The germline gives CDR1 GTSNPN, CDR2 SVGIG (reference sequence). This CDR3 is CAWSTNRANQPQHF. The DNA for the CDR3 is TGTGCCTGGAGCACTAACAGGGCGAATCAGCCCCAGCATTTT.

J is TRBJ2-7 and V is TRBV27; 14 bases agree with TRBD2. V lost 5 bases and J lost 2; bases outside the gene matches: 2. The CDR3 spans 15 residues. Looked up from germline, CDR1 is MNHEY and CDR2 is SMNVEV (reference sequence). CDR3 DNA: TGTGCCAGCAGTCAGACTAGCGGGGGGGCCTACGAGCAGTACTTC. It is translated as CASSQTSGGAYEQYF.

V usage is TRBV19 and J usage is TRBJ2-7, with a possible D match to TRBD2 (6 bases). The CDR3 has 14 amino acids. The germline V gene has CDR1 LNHDA and CDR2 SQIVND (reference sequence). The V gene lost 8 bases and the J gene lost 2 bases, with 16 bases spanning the gap. CDR3 DNA sequence: TGTGCCAGTTGCAGGGCGGGAAAGACCTACGAGCAGTACTTC. This codes for CASCRAGKTYEQYF. The whole variable domain, filled in from reference TRBV19 and TRBJ2-7, reads DGGITQSPKYLFRKEGQNVTLSCEQNLNHDAMYWYRQDPGQGLRLIYYSQIVNDFQKGDIAEGYSVSREKKESFPLTVTSAQKNPTAFYLCASCRAGKTYEQYFGPGTRLTVT.

The V call is TRBV7-2, the J call TRBJ2-2; 8 nucleotides match TRBD2. V lost 4 bases, J lost 6 bases, and 4 bases stayed unmatched. This CDR3 region has 14 residues. Looked up from germline, CDR1 is SGHTA and CDR2 is FQGNSA. As DNA, the CDR3 is TGTGCCAGCAGCTCCGGACTAGCCGCCGGGGAGCTGTTTTTT. Encoded protein: CASSSGLAAGELFF.

The V gene is TRBV5-1, the J gene TRBJ2-1; the match to TRBD1 covers 11 bases. Germline CDR1 is SGHRS and CDR2 is YFSETQ. The CDR3 consists of 16 residues. V was clipped by 2 bases and J by 4 bases; unmatched bases: 5. The CDR3 loop is CASSLSGTGGYNEQFF. The CDR3 bases are TGCGCCAGCAGCTTATCCGGGACAGGGGGATACAATGAGCAGTTCTTC.

The chain carries TRBV7-7 and TRBJ2-5, with D tentatively TRBD1 or TRBD2 (6 bases each). The length of the CDR3 is 13 residues. Germline V lookup: CDR1 SSHAT, CDR2 FNYEAQ (reference sequence). The CDR3 is CANSGGGSETQYF. In DNA form, the CDR3 reads TGTGCTAACTCCGGAGGGGGTTCGGAGACCCAGTACTTC.

The chain uses TRBV5-1 and TRBJ2-7, with D hard to call. Germline CDR1 reads SGHRS; CDR2 reads YFSETQ. There are 14 residues in the CDR3. V was clipped by 0 bases and J by 0 bases, with 7 bases between them. CDR3 nucleotides: TGCGCCAGCAGCTTGGACCTCCTCTCCTACGAGCAGTACTTC. Translating gives CASSLDLLSYEQYF.

The V call is TRBV2, the J call TRBJ2-2, with 7 bases lining up with TRBD1. The CDR3 loop spans 14 amino acids. J was trimmed by 7 bases and V by 4 bases; bases with no gene match: 6. The germline CDR1 and CDR2 sequences are SNHLY and FYNNEI. CDR3 nucleotide sequence: TGTGCCAGCAGTGGGACAGGCCGGGGCGGGGAGCTGTTTTTT. It encodes CASSGTGRGGELFF.

The chain employs TRBV10-2 and TRBJ2-3; D ambiguous. Germline V gives CDR1 WSHSY, CDR2 SAAADI. V lost 10 bases to trimming and J lost 0 bases, with 8 bases between them. The CDR3 has 12 amino acids. CDR3 loop: CATETSTDTQYF. The CDR3 DNA reads as TGCGCCACAGAGACTAGCACAGATACGCAGTATTTT.

J is TRBJ2-7 and V is TRBV10-3; TRBD1 agrees at 10 bases. The CDR3 has 14 amino acids. In germline, CDR1 is ENHRY, CDR2 SYGVKD. V dropped 6 bases and J dropped 3; count of bases not matched to a gene: 5. The CDR3 DNA reads as TGTGCCATCAGCCCGGGACAGGGGAACTACGAGCAGTACTTC. This codes for CAISPGQGNYEQYF.

This clone was observed a handful of times. A read error may be the cause here, since a much bigger clone is one base away. The chain recombines TRBV9 with TRBJ2-7; 10 bases fit TRBD2. The CDR3 has 14 amino acids. V lost 4 bases, J lost 3 bases, and 4 bases stayed unmatched. Looked up from germline, CDR1 is SGDLS and CDR2 is YYNGEE. CDR3 DNA sequence: TGTGCCAGCAGCCCCCGGACTAGCGGCTACGAGCAGTACTTC. Translating gives CASSPRTSGYEQYF.

The chain recombines TRBV28 with TRBJ2-2; the match to TRBD2 covers 11 bases. The CDR3 runs to 15 residues. From germline, CDR1 is MDHEN and CDR2 SYDVKM. The V gene end was trimmed by 7 bases and the J gene end by 4 bases; junction bases not matched to a gene: 5. In DNA, the CDR3 is TGTGCCAGCACTAGCGGGGGGACGGGCACCGGGGAGCTGTTTTTT. The encoded protein is CASTSGGTGTGELFF.